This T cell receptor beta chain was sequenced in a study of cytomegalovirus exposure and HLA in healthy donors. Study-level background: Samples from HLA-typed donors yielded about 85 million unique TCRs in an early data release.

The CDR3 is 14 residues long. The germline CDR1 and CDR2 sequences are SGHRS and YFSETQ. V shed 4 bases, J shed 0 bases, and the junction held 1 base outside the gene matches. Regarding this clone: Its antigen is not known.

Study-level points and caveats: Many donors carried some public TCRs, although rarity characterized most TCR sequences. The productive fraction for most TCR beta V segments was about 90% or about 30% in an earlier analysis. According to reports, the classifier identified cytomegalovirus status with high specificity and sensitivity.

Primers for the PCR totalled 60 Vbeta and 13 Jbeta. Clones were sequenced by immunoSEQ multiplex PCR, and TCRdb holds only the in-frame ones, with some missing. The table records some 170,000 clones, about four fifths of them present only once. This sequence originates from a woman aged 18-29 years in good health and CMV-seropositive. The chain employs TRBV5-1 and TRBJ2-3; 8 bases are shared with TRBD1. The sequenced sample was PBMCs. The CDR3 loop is CASSRDRSTDTQYF. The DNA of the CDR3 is TGCGCCAGCAGCAGGGACAGGAGCACAGATACGCAGTATTTT.